The 21 T cell receptor beta chains in this list originate from one sample, sequenced in a study of brain T cells in children with intractable seizures. Generated by immunoSEQ multiplex PCR, the TCRdb table keeps only in-frame clones and is missing some. The sample contains about 340,000 clones, over 90% of which appear only once. Time point in this sample: blood from clinic visit 5 months post-surgery; TSC patient then seizure free. Material: peripheral blood, obtained 5 to 6 months after surgery. These receptors originate from a boy younger than two with tuberous sclerosis and intractable seizures.

V gene TRBV7-9 combines with J gene TRBJ2-3; a weak D match, TRBD2 (5 bases). The CDR3 totals 15 residues. V was clipped by 5 bases and J by 2 bases, with 14 bases between them. CDR1 and CDR2 (germline): SEHNR, FQNEAQ (reference sequence). The CDR3, as DNA: TGTGCCAGCAGCCCGGCCCCGGGAACCACAGATACGCAGTATTTT. Translated, it gives CASSPAPGTTDTQYF.

This chain joins TRBV27 and TRBJ1-1, with D tentatively TRBD1 (5 bases). The CDR3 loop spans 14 amino acids. V was trimmed by 3 bases and J by 4 bases, leaving 12 bases between them. Germline loops: CDR1 MNHEY, CDR2 SMNVEV (reference sequence). CDR3 region: CASSFISGGTEAFF. In DNA form, the CDR3 reads TGTGCCAGCAGTTTTATCTCCGGGGGCACTGAAGCTTTCTTT.

This chain joins TRBV6-2 or TRBV6-3 and TRBJ2-3; D might be TRBD2 (6 bases). Germline V gene lookup returns CDR1 MNHEY and CDR2 SVGEGT. V was shortened by 5 bases and J by 6 bases, with 18 bases between the two germline ends. The CDR3 has 15 amino acids. The CDR3 bases are TGTGCCAGCAGTCAGACTCGGTGGGGGGTGGATACGCAGTATTTT. It specifies CASSQTRWGVDTQYF.

A note on this clone: This CDR3 is also generated by other DNA sequences in the sample. V gene TRBV24-1 combines with J gene TRBJ1-2; D is undetermined. Germline V gene sequence: CDR1 KGHDR, CDR2 SFDVKD. The CDR3 totals 13 residues. The V end lost 4 bases, the J end lost 0 bases, and 5 bases lay between the germline ends. CDR3 region: CATSDGSNYGYTF. In DNA, the CDR3 is TGTGCCACCAGTGACGGATCTAACTATGGCTACACCTTC.

CDR3 DNA sequence: TGTGCCAGTAGTATAGCGGGGGTTACTGAAGCTTTCTTT. Its protein product is CASSIAGVTEAFF. V usage is TRBV19 and J usage is TRBJ1-1; D may be TRBD1 (5 bases). There are 13 residues in the CDR3. CDR1 is LNHDA and CDR2 is SQIVND in the germline V gene (reference sequence). V was shortened by 1 base and J by 5 bases, with 8 bases between the two germline ends.

The gene calls are TRBV6-2 or TRBV6-3 and TRBJ2-7; 9 nucleotides agree with TRBD2. Germline loops: CDR1 MNHEY, CDR2 SVGEGT. V was pared by 4 bases and J by 2 bases, with 6 bases of the junction left unmatched. The CDR3 length is 15 residues. Here the CDR3 reads CASSWTSEFAYEQYF. The DNA for the CDR3 is TGTGCCAGCAGTTGGACTAGCGAATTCGCCTACGAGCAGTACTTC.

J is TRBJ2-7 and V is TRBV28, with 14 bases that match TRBD2. There are 18 residues in the CDR3. V gave up 6 bases and J gave up 0 bases; unmatched junction bases: 10. Looked up from germline, CDR1 is MDHEN and CDR2 is SYDVKM. The CDR3 spells CASSRGTSGRSASYEQYF. The CDR3 nucleotides are TGTGCCAGCAGCAGGGGGACTAGCGGGAGATCGGCCTCCTACGAGCAGTACTTC.

The chain couples TRBV7-9 to TRBJ1-3; possibly TRBD1 for D (5 bases). This CDR3 has 12 amino acids. Germline values: CDR1 SEHNR, CDR2 FQNEAQ (reference sequence). The V end was cut by 11 bases, the J end by 2 bases, with 10 bases between. CDR3 residues: CASRGAGNTIYF. In DNA form, the CDR3 reads TGTGCCTCCCGGGGGGCTGGAAACACCATATATTTT.

The V gene is TRBV9, the J gene TRBJ1-3; D uncertain. V was trimmed by 0 bases and J by 0 bases, leaving 7 bases between them. Germline CDR1 and CDR2: SGDLS and YYNGEE. The CDR3 spans 15 residues. CDR3 loop: CASSVENISGNTIYF. The CDR3 region has the DNA TGTGCCAGCAGCGTAGAAAACATCTCTGGAAACACCATATATTTT. Looking up the rest from reference TRBV9 and TRBJ1-3 gives the full variable domain: DSGVTQTPKHLITATGQRVTLRCSPRSGDLSVYWYQQSLDQGLQFLIQYYNGEERAKGNILERFSAQQFPDLHSELNLSSLELGDSALYFCASSVENISGNTIYFGEGSWLTVV.

This clone was detected a few times. J is TRBJ2-7 and V is TRBV7-9; 10 bases align to TRBD2. Germline assignment: CDR1 SEHNR and CDR2 FQNEAQ (reference sequence). The CDR3 loop spans 15 amino acids. V trimming: 6 bases; J trimming: 3 bases; junction bases outside the gene matches: 8. CDR3 region: CASREASGSSYEQYF. For the CDR3, the DNA is TGTGCCAGCAGAGAAGCTAGCGGGAGTAGCTACGAGCAGTACTTC.

V usage is TRBV6-5 and J usage is TRBJ1-1; D is perhaps TRBD1 (6 bases). The V gene's germline CDR1 is MNHEY and CDR2 SVGAGI. This CDR3 has 15 residues. The V and J ends lost 7 bases and 7 bases respectively, with 22 bases between them. The CDR3 DNA reads as TGTGCCAGCAACACCCCTCAGGACAGACAACGTGAAGCTTTCTTT. Its protein is CASNTPQDRQREAFF.

The chain couples TRBV6-5 to TRBJ2-3; 8 bases are a match to TRBD2. CDR3 size: 15 residues. The germline V gene has CDR1 MNHEY and CDR2 SVGAGI. The junction had 10 bases not matched to a gene; V was cut back by 10 bases and J by 1 base. This CDR3 is CATNGGAGGTDTQYF. The DNA for the CDR3 is TGTGCCACCAACGGGGGAGCGGGGGGCACAGATACGCAGTATTTT.

Remarks on this clone: At one boundary the junction diverges from the germline segment, which might be a read error. The chain links TRBV5-8 to TRBJ1-1; 10 positions agree with TRBD1. In germline, CDR1 is SGHTS, CDR2 YDEGEE. The length of the CDR3 is 13 residues. The CDR3 sequence: CASSWGTGDRFGF. In DNA form, the CDR3 reads TGTGCCAGCAGCTGGGGGACAGGGGACCGATTTGGCTTT.

The gene calls are TRBV7-9 and TRBJ1-1, with D hard to call. V was pared by 5 bases and J by 1 base, with 11 bases between. Germline V CDR1 and CDR2: SEHNR, FQNEAQ (reference sequence). The CDR3 is 14 residues long. The CDR3 region has the DNA TGTGCCAGCAGCAAAACCGGGCAGAACACTGAAGCTTTCTTT. It translates to CASSKTGQNTEAFF.

The V gene is TRBV29-1, the J gene TRBJ1-1, with 9 bases lining up with TRBD1. The J segment lost 4 bases and the V segment lost 4 bases, leaving 4 bases of the junction unmatched. CDR1 is SQVTM and CDR2 is ANQGSEA in the germline V gene. The CDR3 has 13 residues. The CDR3 DNA reads as TGCAGCGTTGGGACAGGGGTTCGCACTGAAGCTTTCTTT. This translates into CSVGTGVRTEAFF. Full variable domain (rest looked up from reference TRBV29-1 and TRBJ1-1): SAVISQKPSRDICQRGTSLTIQCQVDSQVTMMFWYRQQPGQSLTLIATANQGSEATYESGFVIDKFPISRPNLTFSTLTVSNMSPEDSSIYLCSVGTGVRTEAFFGQGTRLTVV.

V and J are TRBV5-8 and TRBJ1-1; D is uncertain. CDR3 size: 14 residues. Germline CDR1 reads SGHTS; CDR2 reads YDEGEE. V was trimmed by 0 bases and J by 0 bases, leaving 6 bases between them. DNA of the CDR3: TGTGCCAGCAGCTTGGCCCGGATGAACACTGAAGCTTTCTTT. This translates into CASSLARMNTEAFF. The variable domain in full, completed from reference TRBV5-8 and TRBJ1-1, reads EAGVTQSPTHLIKTRGQQATLRCSPISGHTSVYWYQQALGLGLQFLLWYDEGEERNRGNFPPRFSGRQFPNYSSELNVNALELEDSALYLCASSLARMNTEAFFGQGTRLTVV.

The V and J genes are TRBV3-1 (or the pseudogene TRBV3-2) and TRBJ2-2; 7 nucleotides agree with TRBD2. V shed 5 bases and J 2 bases; nucleotides not matched to a gene: 8. This CDR3 is 16 amino acids long. Germline V gives CDR1 LGHDT, CDR2 YNNKEL (reference sequence). The CDR3 is CASSFPGGKNTGELFF. CDR3 bases: TGTGCCAGCAGCTTTCCCGGGGGGAAAAACACCGGGGAGCTGTTTTTT.

The V gene is TRBV25-1, the J gene TRBJ2-1, with 13 nucleotides matching TRBD2. Losses at the gene ends were 5 bases for V and 7 bases for J; bases not matched to a gene: 2. The CDR3 extends over 14 amino acids. CDR1 is MGHDK and CDR2 is SYGVNS in the germline V gene. The CDR3 spells CASSRLAGGNEQFF. In nucleotides, the CDR3 is TGTGCCAGCAGTAGACTAGCGGGAGGTAATGAGCAGTTCTTC. Based on the CDR3 plus reference TRBV25-1 and TRBJ2-1, the full variable domain is EADIYQTPRYLVIGTGKKITLECSQTMGHDKMYWYQQDPGMELHLIHYSYGVNSTEKGDLSSESTVSRIRTEHFPLTLESARPSHTSQYLCASSRLAGGNEQFFGPGTRLTVL.

Details on this clone: The same CDR3 also results from other DNA sequences found in this sample. The chain combines TRBV6-5 with TRBJ1-5; a possible D gene is TRBD1 (5 bases). The CDR3 sequence is 14 residues long. Germline CDR1 MNHEY, CDR2 SVGAGI. V lost 4 bases, J lost 1 base, and 8 bases lay in between. The CDR3 protein is CASSSRGSNQPQHF. CDR3 in DNA: TGTGCCAGCAGTTCCCGGGGCAGCAATCAGCCCCAGCATTTT.

This chain connects TRBV6-5 to TRBJ1-1; maybe TRBD1 (6 bases). V was clipped by 6 bases and J by 3 bases, with 17 bases between them. CDR1 MNHEY and CDR2 SVGAGI come from the germline V gene. This CDR3 is built from 15 residues. The CDR3 nucleotides read TGTGCCAGCAGCCGCCCAGGGGCATGGGACACTGAAGCTTTCTTT. Its translation: CASSRPGAWDTEAFF.

With respect to this clone: Within the sample, other DNA sequences also encode this same CDR3. The chain recombines TRBV5-1 with TRBJ2-7, with D possibly matching TRBD1 (5 bases). The CDR3 has 14 residues. Per germline, CDR1 SGHRS and CDR2 YFSETQ. The ends were cut back, 0 bases at V and 0 bases at J, with 7 bases in the middle. The CDR3 spells CASSLGGSSYEQYF. For the CDR3, the DNA is TGCGCCAGCAGCTTGGGGGGCAGCTCCTACGAGCAGTACTTC.